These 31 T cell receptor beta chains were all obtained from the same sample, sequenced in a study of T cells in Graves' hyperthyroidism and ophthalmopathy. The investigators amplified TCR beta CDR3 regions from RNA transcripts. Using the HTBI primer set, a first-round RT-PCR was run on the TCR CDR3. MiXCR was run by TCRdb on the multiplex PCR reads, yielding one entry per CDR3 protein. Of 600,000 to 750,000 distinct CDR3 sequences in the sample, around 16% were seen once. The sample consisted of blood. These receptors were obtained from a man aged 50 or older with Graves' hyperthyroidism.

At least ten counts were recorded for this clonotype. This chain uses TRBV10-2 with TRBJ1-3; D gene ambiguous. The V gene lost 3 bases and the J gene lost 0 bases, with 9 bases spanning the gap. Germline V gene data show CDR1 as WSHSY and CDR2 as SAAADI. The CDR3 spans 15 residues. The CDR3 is CASSEAGNSGNTIYF. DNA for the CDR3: TGCGCCAGCAGTGAAGCAGGCAACTCTGGAAACACCATATATTTT.

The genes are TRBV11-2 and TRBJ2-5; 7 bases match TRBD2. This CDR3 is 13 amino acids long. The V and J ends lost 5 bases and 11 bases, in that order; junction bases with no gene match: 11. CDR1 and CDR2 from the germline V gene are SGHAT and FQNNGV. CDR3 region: CASSQAGKESQYF. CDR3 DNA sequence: TGTGCCAGCAGCCAAGCGGGGAAAGAGTCTCAGTACTTC.

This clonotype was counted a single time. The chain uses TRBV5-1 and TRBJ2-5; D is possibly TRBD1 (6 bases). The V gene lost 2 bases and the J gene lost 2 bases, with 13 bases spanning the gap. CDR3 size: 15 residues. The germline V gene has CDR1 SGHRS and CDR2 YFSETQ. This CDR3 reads CASSFLGRGQETQYF. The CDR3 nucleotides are TGCGCCAGCAGCTTCCTCGGCAGGGGACAAGAGACCCAGTACTTC.

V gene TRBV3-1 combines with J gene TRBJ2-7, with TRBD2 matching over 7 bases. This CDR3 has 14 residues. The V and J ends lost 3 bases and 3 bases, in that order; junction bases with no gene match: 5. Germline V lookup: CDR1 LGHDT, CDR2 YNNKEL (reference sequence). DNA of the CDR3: TGTGCCAGCAGCCATGCTGCTAGCGGCTACGAGCAGTACTTC. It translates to CASSHAASGYEQYF.

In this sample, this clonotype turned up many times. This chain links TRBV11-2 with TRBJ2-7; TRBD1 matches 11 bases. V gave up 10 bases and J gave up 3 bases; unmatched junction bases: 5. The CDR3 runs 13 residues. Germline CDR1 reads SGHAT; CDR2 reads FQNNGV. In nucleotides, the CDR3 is TGTGCCACTACAGGGACAGGGGGCTACGAGCAGTACTTC. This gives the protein CATTGTGGYEQYF.

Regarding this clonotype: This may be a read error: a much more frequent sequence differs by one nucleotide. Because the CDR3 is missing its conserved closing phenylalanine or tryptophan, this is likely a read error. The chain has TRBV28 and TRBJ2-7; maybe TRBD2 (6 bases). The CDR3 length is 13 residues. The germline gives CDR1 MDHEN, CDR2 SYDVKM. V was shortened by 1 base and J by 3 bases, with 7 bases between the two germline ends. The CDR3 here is CASSLSEGYEQYY. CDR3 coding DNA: TGTGCCAGCAGTTTATCGGAGGGCTACGAGCAGTACTAC.

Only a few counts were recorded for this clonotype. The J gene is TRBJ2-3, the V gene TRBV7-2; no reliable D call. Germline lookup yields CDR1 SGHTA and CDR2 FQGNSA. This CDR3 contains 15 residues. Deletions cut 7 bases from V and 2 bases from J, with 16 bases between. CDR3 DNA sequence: TGTGCCAGCAACAAACGCGGCGGCATCACAGATACGCAGTATTTT. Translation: CASNKRGGITDTQYF.

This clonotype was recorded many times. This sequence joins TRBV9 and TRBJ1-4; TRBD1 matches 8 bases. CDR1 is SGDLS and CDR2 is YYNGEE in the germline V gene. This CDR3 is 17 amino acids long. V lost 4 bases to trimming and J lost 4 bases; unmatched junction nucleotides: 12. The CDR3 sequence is CASSPTTGALGNEKLFF. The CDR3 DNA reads TGTGCCAGCAGCCCCACGACAGGGGCTTTGGGTAATGAAAAACTGTTTTTT.

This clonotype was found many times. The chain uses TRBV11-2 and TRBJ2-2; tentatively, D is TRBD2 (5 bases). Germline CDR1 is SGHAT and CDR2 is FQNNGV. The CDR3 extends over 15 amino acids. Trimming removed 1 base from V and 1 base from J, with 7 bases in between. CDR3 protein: CASSLGGLNTGELFF. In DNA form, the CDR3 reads TGTGCCAGCAGCTTAGGCGGGCTGAACACCGGGGAGCTGTTTTTT.

The CDR3 region is CASSDPSSGQMNTEAFF. CDR3 DNA sequence: TGTGCCAGCAGTGATCCCAGTTCGGGACAGATGAACACTGAAGCTTTCTTT. The chain carries TRBV25-1 and TRBJ1-1, with TRBD1 identical over 7 bases. V lost 3 bases and J lost 0; bases outside the gene matches: 10. This CDR3 spans 17 amino acids. The V gene's germline CDR1 is MGHDK and CDR2 SYGVNS.

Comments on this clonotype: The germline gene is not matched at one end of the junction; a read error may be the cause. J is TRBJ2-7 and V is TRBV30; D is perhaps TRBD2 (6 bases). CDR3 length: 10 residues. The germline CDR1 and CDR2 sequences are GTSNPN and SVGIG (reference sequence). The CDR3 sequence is CPWRGYEQYF. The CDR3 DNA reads TGTCCCTGGAGGGGCTACGAGCAGTACTTC.

The CDR3 is CASQDEGGSSSGNTIYF. In DNA form, the CDR3 reads TGTGCCAGTCAAGACGAGGGGGGTTCTAGCTCTGGAAACACCATATATTTT. The rearrangement links TRBV13 to TRBJ1-3; maybe TRBD1 (6 bases). CDR3 length equals 17 residues. Germline-derived CDR1 and CDR2 are PRHDT and FYEKMQ (reference sequence). V dropped 9 bases and J dropped 0 bases, with 21 bases sitting between them.

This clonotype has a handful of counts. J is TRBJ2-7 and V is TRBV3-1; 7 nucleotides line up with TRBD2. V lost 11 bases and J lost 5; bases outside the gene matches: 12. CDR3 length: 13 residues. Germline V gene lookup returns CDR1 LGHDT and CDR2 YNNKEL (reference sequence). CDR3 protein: CACREALSHEQYF. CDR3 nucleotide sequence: TGTGCCTGCCGGGAGGCATTATCCCACGAGCAGTACTTC.

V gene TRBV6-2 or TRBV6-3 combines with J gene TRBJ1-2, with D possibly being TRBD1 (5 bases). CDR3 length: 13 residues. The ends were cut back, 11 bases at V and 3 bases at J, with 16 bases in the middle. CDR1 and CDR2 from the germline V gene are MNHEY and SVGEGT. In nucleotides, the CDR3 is TGTGCCGGCCGAACCGACAGTTACTATGGCTACACCTTC. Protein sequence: CAGRTDSYYGYTF.

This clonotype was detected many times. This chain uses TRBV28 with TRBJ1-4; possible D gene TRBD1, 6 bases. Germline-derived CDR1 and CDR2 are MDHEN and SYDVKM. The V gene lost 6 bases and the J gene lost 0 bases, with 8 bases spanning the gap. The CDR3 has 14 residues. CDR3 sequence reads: CASSKGATNEKLFF. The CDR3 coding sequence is TGTGCCAGCAGCAAGGGGGCAACTAATGAAAAACTGTTTTTT.

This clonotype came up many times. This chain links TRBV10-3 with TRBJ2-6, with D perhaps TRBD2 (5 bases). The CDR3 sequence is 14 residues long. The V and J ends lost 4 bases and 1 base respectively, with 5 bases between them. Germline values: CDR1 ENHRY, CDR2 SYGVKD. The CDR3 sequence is CAISAGSGANVLTF. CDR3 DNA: TGTGCCATCAGTGCGGGATCTGGGGCCAACGTCCTGACTTTC.

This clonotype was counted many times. CDR3 region: CSARDRTGLDEQFF. The CDR3, as DNA: TGCAGTGCTAGAGATCGGACAGGGCTTGATGAGCAGTTCTTC. The genes are TRBV20-1 and TRBJ2-1; 8 bases are shared with TRBD1. The CDR3 runs 14 residues. CDR1 and CDR2 (germline): DFQATT, SNEGSKA (reference sequence). V lost 0 bases to trimming and J lost 8 bases; unmatched junction nucleotides: 6.

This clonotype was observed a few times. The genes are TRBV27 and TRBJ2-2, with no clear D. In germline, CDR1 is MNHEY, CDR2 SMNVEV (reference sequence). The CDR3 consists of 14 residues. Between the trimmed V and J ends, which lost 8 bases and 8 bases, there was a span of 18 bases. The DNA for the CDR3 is TGTGCCAGCTCCCCGGGCCTAGAGATAGGGGAGCTGTTTTTT. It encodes CASSPGLEIGELFF.

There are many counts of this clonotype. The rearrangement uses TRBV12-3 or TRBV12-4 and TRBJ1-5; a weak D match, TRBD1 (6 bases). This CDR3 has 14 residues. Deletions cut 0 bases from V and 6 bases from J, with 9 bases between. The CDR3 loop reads CASSLAQGSQPQHF. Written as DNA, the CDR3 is TGTGCCAGCAGTTTAGCGCAGGGGAGTCAGCCCCAGCATTTT.

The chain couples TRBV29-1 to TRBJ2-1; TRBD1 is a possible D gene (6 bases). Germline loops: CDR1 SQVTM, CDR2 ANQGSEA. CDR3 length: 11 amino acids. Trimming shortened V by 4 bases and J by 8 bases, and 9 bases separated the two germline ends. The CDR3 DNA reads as TGCAGCGTTGTACAGGGCTATGAGCAGTTCTTC. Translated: CSVVQGYEQFF.

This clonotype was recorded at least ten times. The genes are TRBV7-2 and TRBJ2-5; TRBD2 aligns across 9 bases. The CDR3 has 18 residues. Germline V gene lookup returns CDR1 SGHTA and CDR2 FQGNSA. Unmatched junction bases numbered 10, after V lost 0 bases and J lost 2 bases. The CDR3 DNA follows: TGTGCCAGCAGCTTAGCGCCCCTGGGTAGCGGGAGTCAAGAGACCCAGTACTTC. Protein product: CASSLAPLGSGSQETQYF.

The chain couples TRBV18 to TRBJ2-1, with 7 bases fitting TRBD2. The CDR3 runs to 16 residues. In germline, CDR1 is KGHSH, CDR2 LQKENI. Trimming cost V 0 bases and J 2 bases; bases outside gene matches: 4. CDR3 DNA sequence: TGTGCCAGCTCACCACCGGCGGGAGAAGCCTACAATGAGCAGTTCTTC. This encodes CASSPPAGEAYNEQFF.

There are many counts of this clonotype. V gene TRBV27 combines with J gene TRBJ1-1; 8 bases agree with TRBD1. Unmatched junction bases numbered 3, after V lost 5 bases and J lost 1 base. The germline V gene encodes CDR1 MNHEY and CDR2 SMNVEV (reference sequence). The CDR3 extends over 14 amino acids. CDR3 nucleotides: TGTGCCAGCAGTCGACAGGGGTCGAACACTGAAGCTTTCTTT. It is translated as CASSRQGSNTEAFF.

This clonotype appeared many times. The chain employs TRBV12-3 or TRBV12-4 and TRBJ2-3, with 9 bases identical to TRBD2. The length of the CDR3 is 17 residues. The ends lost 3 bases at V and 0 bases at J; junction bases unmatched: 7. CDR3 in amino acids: CASSLGRLAESTDTQYF. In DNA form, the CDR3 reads TGTGCCAGCAGTTTGGGGCGACTAGCGGAGAGCACAGATACGCAGTATTTT.

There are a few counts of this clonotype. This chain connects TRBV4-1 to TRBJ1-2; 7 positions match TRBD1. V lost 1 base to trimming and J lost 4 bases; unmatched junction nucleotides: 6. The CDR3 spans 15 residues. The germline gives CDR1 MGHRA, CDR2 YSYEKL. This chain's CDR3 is CASSQGQRDSYGYTF. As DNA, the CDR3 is TGCGCCAGCAGCCAAGGGCAGCGGGACAGCTATGGCTACACCTTC.

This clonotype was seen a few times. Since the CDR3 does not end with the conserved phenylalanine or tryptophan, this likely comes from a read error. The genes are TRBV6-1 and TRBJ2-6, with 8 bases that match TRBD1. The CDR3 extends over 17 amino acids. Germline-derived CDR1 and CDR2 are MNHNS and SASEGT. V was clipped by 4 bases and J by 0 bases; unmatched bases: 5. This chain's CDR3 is CASSGGQARSGANVLTL. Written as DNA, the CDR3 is TGTGCCAGCAGTGGGGGACAGGCGCGCTCTGGGGCCAACGTCCTGACTCTC.

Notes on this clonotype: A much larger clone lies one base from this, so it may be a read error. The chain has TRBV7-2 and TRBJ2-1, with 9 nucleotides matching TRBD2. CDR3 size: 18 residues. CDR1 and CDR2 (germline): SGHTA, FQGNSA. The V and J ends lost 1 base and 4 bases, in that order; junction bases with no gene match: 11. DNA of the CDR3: TGTGCCAGCAGCTTAGTTCTCTGGGAGCGGGAGGCGTACAATGAGCAGTTCTTC. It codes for CASSLVLWEREAYNEQFF.

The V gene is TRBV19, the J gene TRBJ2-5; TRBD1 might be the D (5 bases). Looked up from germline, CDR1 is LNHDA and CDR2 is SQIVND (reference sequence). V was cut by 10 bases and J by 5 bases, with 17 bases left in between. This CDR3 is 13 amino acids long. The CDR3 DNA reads TGTGCCACCAGTCCCCAGGGAAGGGAGACCCAGTACTTC. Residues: CATSPQGRETQYF.

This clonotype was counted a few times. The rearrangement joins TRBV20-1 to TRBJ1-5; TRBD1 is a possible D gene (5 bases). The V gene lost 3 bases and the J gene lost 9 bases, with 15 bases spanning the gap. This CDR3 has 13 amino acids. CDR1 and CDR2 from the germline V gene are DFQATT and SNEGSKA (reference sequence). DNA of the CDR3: TGCAGTGCTAGGGTCCAGGGTACAGGGCCCCAGCATTTT. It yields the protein CSARVQGTGPQHF.

CDR3 DNA: TGTGCCAGCAGTTTGGCGACAGGGACTTCCTACGAGCAGTACTTC. It translates to CASSLATGTSYEQYF. This chain connects TRBV28 to TRBJ2-7; D may be TRBD1 (7 bases). This CDR3 region has 15 residues. Germline values: CDR1 MDHEN, CDR2 SYDVKM. V gave up 3 bases and J gave up 1 base, with 13 bases separating them.

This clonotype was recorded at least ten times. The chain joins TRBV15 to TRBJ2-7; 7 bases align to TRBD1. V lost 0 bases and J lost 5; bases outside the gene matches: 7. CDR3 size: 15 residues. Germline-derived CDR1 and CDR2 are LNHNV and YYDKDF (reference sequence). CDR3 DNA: TGTGCCACCAGCAGAGATAACAGGGGCCGAAACGAGCAGTACTTC. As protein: CATSRDNRGRNEQYF.